A selection of T cell receptor beta chains follows, all from one sample in a study of control samples from healthy donors and cancer patients. The repertoire was sequenced with immunoSEQ multiplex PCR; TCRdb's copy has only in-frame clones and lacks some. The profile shows about 130,000 clones, 85% to 95% of them singletons. The sequenced sample was PBMCs. Receptors were obtained from a man aged 50-60 years with head and neck cancer. The CDR3 runs from the conserved cysteine through the conserved F or W. The order of the fields is clone size, D gene, V gene, J gene, CDR3 protein, CDR3 DNA. D genes are given only for firm matches. Part of the rows lack a size; the others show once, few, many or a class for expanded clones.

-	TRBD1	TRBV2	TRBJ1-2	CASSPRGGYGYTF	TGTGCCAGCAGTCCCAGGGGGGGATATGGCTACACCTTC
once	TRBD1	TRBV10-2	TRBJ1-1	CASTDREGYDTEAFF	TGCGCCAGCACGGACAGGGAAGGGTACGACACTGAAGCTTTCTTT
-	-	TRBV28	TRBJ1-1	CASNPSKRVEAFF	TGTGCCAGCAACCCCTCCAAGAGAGTCGAAGCTTTCTTT
-	-	TRBV19	TRBJ1-3	CATRWGQGAYSGNTIYF	TGTGCCACCCGATGGGGCCAGGGAGCCTACTCTGGAAACACCATATATTTT
few	-	TRBV2	TRBJ1-2	CASRRDSGGYTF	TGTGCCAGCCGGAGGGATTCGGGTGGCTACACCTTC
-	TRBD2	TRBV6-6	TRBJ2-1	CASSYLGLAGGVGQFF	TGTGCCAGCAGTTACCTCGGACTAGCGGGGGGCGTCGGGCAGTTCTTC
-	TRBD1	TRBV7-9	TRBJ2-3	CASSSRTGGAKDSNF	TGTGCCAGCAGCTCTCGGACAGGGGGCGCGAAGGACAGTAATTTT
-	-	TRBV15	TRBJ1-1	CATSRVGVGGTEAFF	TGTGCCACCAGCAGAGTTGGGGTGGGCGGCACTGAAGCTTTCTTT
-	TRBD1	TRBV10-3	TRBJ2-7	CAISGSGTASYEQYF	TGTGCCATCAGCGGGTCCGGGACAGCATCCTACGAGCAGTACTTC
-	-	TRBV3-1/TRBV3-2	TRBJ1-1	CASSQGQMNTEAFF	TGTGCCAGCAGCCAAGGACAGATGAACACTGAAGCTTTCTTT
-	-	TRBV3-1/TRBV3-2	TRBJ1-2	CASWAEGYYYGYTF	TGTGCCAGCTGGGCGGAAGGGTACTACTATGGCTACACCTTC
once	TRBD1	TRBV24-1	TRBJ2-7	CATSDRGTYEQYF	TGTGCCACCTCGGACAGGGGCACCTACGAGCAGTACTTC
-	-	TRBV15	TRBJ1-1	CATSRDRKDFSLEAFF	TGTGCCACCAGCAGAGATCGAAAGGATTTCTCCCTCGAAGCTTTCTTT
-	-	TRBV4-1	TRBJ2-6	CASSQGASRSGANVLTF	TGCGCCAGCAGCCAAGGCGCCAGCCGCTCTGGGGCCAACGTCCTGACTTTC
-	-	TRBV6-2/TRBV6-3	TRBJ1-3	CASSTLGSLKYSGNTIYF	TGTGCCAGCAGCACTCTCGGAAGTCTGAAATACTCTGGAAACACCATATATTTT
-	-	TRBV9	TRBJ2-3	CASSTHGAGEISTDTQYF	TGTGCCAGCAGCACCCACGGGGCAGGGGAGATTAGCACAGATACGCAGTATTTT
-	-	TRBV7-8	TRBJ1-5	CASSLGDTLNQPQHF	TGTGCCAGCAGCTTAGGGGACACGTTGAATCAGCCCCAGCATTTT
-	-	TRBV28	TRBJ1-3	CASSLLQGSGNTIYF	TGTGCCAGCAGTTTATTGCAGGGCTCTGGAAACACCATATATTTT
-	-	TRBV28	TRBJ2-7	CASSRIGGSYEQYF	TGTGCCAGCAGTCGGATCGGGGGCAGCTACGAGCAGTACTTC
-	-	TRBV25-1	TRBJ2-1	CAARGPTNGEQFF	TGTGCCGCCCGGGGGCCCACCAATGGCGAGCAGTTCTTC
-	TRBD2	TRBV9	TRBJ2-2	CASSHTSGGPTGELFF	TGTGCCAGCAGCCATACTAGCGGGGGCCCCACCGGGGAGCTGTTTTTT
-	-	TRBV4-1	TRBJ2-1	CASSQDRSSYNEQFF	TGCGCCAGCAGCCAAGATAGGAGCTCCTACAATGAGCAGTTCTTC
-	-	TRBV18	TRBJ1-6	CASSVGSYNSPLHF	TGTGCCAGCTCAGTCGGCTCCTATAATTCACCCCTCCACTTT
-	-	TRBV5-1	TRBJ1-1	CASSLDRNTEAFF	TGCGCCAGCAGCTTGGACAGGAACACTGAAGCTTTCTTT
few	TRBD1	TRBV28	TRBJ1-2	CASSTGQANYGYTF	TGTGCCAGCAGTACCGGACAGGCCAACTATGGCTACACCTTC
-	TRBD1	TRBV19	TRBJ1-6	CASSTGQGWSPLHF	TGTGCCAGTAGTACGGGACAGGGGTGGTCACCCCTCCACTTT
-	TRBD1	TRBV11-2	TRBJ2-7	CASSPQGPYEQYF	TGTGCCAGCAGCCCACAGGGGCCGTACGAGCAGTACTTC
-	-	TRBV30	TRBJ1-4	CAWSVGGKPATNEKLFF	TGTGCCTGGAGTGTAGGAGGGAAACCTGCAACTAATGAAAAACTGTTTTTT
-	TRBD1	TRBV2	TRBJ1-4	CARGTLTGASEKLFF	TGTGCCAGAGGGACATTAACAGGGGCAAGTGAAAAACTGTTTTTT
-	-	TRBV30	TRBJ1-3	CAWSQGSGNTIYF	TGTGCCTGGAGTCAGGGTTCTGGAAACACCATATATTTT
-	-	TRBV5-4	TRBJ1-2	CASSLGVWSGYTF	TGTGCCAGCAGCCTAGGGGTTTGGAGTGGCTACACCTTC
-	-	TRBV18	TRBJ1-1	CASSGLPKSTEAFF	TGTGCCAGCTCGGGCCTCCCGAAGAGCACTGAAGCTTTCTTT
once	-	TRBV30	TRBJ2-1	CAWSLTRYEQFF	TGTGCCTGGAGTCTGACTAGGTATGAGCAGTTCTTC
-	TRBD2	TRBV5-1	TRBJ2-5	CASSLAAGVETQYF	TGCGCCAGCAGCTTGGCCGCGGGGGTTGAGACCCAGTACTTC
once	-	TRBV5-5	TRBJ1-6	CASSPDSYNSPLHF	TGTGCCAGCAGCCCTGACAGCTATAATTCACCCCTCCACTTT
-	TRBD1	TRBV18	TRBJ2-2	CASGGLGQGSPNTGELFF	TGTGCCAGCGGCGGCCTAGGACAGGGGTCCCCGAACACCGGGGAGCTGTTTTTT
-	-	TRBV19	TRBJ2-2	CASSISGLATGELFF	TGTGCCAGTAGTATCTCAGGGTTGGCCACCGGGGAGCTGTTTTTT
-	-	TRBV18	TRBJ2-1	CASSPRQSYNEQFF	TGTGCCAGCTCACCTCGACAGAGTTACAATGAGCAGTTCTTC
-	TRBD1	TRBV28	TRBJ1-4	CATQVRTGGAWEKLFF	TGTGCCACCCAGGTCCGGACAGGGGGCGCGTGGGAAAAACTGTTTTTT
once	-	TRBV28	TRBJ1-5	CASSLWSYGEKSNQPQHF	TGTGCCAGCAGTTTATGGTCCTACGGGGAGAAGAGCAATCAGCCCCAGCATTTT
-	TRBD2	TRBV7-3	TRBJ2-3	CASSSQLAGGFGTQYF	TGTGCCAGCAGCTCCCAACTAGCGGGGGGTTTTGGCACGCAGTATTTT
-	-	TRBV24-1	TRBJ1-2	CATSDVRDGYTF	TGTGCCACCAGTGATGTCCGGGACGGCTACACCTTC
-	TRBD2	TRBV11-3	TRBJ2-1	CASSLAAGSSYNEQFF	TGTGCCAGCAGCTTAGCAGCGGGGAGCTCCTACAATGAGCAGTTCTTC